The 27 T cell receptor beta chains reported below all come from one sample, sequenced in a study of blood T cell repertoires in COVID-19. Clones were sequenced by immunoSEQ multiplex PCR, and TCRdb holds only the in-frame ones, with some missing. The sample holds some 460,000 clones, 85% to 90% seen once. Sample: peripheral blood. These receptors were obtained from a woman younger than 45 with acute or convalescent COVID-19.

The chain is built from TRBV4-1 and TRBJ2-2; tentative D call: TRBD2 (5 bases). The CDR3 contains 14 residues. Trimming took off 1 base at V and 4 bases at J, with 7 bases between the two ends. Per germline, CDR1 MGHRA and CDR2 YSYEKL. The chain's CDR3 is CASSQGGFTGELFF. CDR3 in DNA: TGCGCCAGCAGCCAAGGAGGGTTCACCGGGGAGCTGTTTTTT.

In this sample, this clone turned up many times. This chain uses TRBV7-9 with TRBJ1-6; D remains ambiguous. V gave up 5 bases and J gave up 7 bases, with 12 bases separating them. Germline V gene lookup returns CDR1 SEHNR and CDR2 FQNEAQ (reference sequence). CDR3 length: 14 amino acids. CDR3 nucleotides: TGTGCCAGCAGCCCGACAAGTCCCAATTCACCCCTCCACTTT. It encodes CASSPTSPNSPLHF.

CDR3: CASSSVTGTGGRDEQFF. The CDR3 DNA follows: TGTGCCAGCAGCTCAGTGACCGGGACAGGGGGTAGGGATGAGCAGTTCTTC. The rearrangement joins TRBV7-3 to TRBJ2-1; 11 positions agree with TRBD1. Per the germline V gene, CDR1 is SGHTA and CDR2 is FQGTGA. The CDR3 spans 17 residues. The trim removed 4 bases at V and 8 bases at J, leaving 13 bases unmatched.

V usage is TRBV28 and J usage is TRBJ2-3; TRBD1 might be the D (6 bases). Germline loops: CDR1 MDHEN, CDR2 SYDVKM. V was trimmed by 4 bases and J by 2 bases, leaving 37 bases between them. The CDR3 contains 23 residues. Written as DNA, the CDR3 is TGTGCCAGCAGTTCTACCTCTTACTCTACAGGGCGCGGTAGTACTTGGGTCACAGATACGCAGTATTTT. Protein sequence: CASSSTSYSTGRGSTWVTDTQYF.

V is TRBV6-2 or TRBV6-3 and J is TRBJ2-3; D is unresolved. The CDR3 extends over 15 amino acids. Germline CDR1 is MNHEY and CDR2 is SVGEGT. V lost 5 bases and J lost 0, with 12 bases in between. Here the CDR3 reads CASSLLHSSTDTQYF. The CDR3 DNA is TGTGCCAGCAGTCTCCTCCACTCTAGCACAGATACGCAGTATTTT.

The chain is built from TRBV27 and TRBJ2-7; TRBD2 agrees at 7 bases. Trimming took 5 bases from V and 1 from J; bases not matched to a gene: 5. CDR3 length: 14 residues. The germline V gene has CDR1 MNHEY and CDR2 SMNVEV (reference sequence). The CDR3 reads CASSRSGGSYEQYF. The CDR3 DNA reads TGTGCCAGCAGTCGCTCCGGGGGGTCCTACGAGCAGTACTTC.

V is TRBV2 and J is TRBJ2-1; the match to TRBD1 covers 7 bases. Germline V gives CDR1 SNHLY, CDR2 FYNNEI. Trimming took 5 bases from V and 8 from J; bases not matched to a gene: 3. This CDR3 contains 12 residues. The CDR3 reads CASSKTGDEQFF. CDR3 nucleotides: TGTGCCAGCAGTAAAACAGGGGATGAGCAGTTCTTC.

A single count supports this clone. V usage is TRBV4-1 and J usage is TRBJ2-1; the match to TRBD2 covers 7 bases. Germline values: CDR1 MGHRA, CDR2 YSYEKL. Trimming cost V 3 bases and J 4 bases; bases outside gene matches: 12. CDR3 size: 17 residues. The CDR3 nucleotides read TGCGCCAGCAGCCATGTATCCGCGGGGGACCCTTACAATGAGCAGTTCTTC. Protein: CASSHVSAGDPYNEQFF.

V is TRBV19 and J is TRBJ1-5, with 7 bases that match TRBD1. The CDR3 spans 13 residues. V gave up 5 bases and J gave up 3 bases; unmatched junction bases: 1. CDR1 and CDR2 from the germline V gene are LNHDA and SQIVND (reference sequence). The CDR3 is CASSDRVNQPQHF. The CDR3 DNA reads TGTGCCAGTAGTGACAGGGTCAATCAGCCCCAGCATTTT. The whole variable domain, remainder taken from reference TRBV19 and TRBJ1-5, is DGGITQSPKYLFRKEGQNVTLSCEQNLNHDAMYWYRQDPGQGLRLIYYSQIVNDFQKGDIAEGYSVSREKKESFPLTVTSAQKNPTAFYLCASSDRVNQPQHFGDGTRLSIL.

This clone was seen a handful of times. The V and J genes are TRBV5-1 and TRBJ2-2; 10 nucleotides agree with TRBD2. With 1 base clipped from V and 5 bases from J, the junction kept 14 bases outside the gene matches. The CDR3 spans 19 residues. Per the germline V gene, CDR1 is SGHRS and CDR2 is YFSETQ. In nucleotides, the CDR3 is TGCGCCAGCAGCTTGCGGGCTAGCGGGGGCATAGGTGAAACCGGGGAGCTGTTTTTT. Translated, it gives CASSLRASGGIGETGELFF.

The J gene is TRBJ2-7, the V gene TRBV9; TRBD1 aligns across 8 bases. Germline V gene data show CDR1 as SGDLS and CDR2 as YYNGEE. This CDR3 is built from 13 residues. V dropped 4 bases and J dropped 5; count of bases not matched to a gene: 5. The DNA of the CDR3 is TGTGCCAGCAGCCCACAGGGGGGCCACGAGCAGTACTTC. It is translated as CASSPQGGHEQYF.

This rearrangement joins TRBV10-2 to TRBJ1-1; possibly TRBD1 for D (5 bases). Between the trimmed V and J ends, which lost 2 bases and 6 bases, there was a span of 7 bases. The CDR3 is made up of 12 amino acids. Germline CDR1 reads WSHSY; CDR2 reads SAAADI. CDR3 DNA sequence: TGCGCCAGCAGTGAGGGGGCTTCTGAAGCTTTCTTT. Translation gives CASSEGASEAFF.

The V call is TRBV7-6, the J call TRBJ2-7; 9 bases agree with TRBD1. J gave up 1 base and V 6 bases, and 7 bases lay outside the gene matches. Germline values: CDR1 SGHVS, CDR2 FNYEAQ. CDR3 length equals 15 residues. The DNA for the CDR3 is TGTGCCAGCAGTTCGGGACAGGGCAAATCCTACGAGCAGTACTTC. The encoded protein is CASSSGQGKSYEQYF.

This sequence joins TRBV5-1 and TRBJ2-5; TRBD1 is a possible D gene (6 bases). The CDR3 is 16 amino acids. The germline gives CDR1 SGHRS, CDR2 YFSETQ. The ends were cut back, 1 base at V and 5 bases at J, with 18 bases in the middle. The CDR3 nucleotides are TGCGCCAGCAGCTTGTGGACCGGGACACTACGGGAGACCCAGTACTTC. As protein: CASSLWTGTLRETQYF.

CDR3 loop: CASSLVALAGETQYF. In DNA, the CDR3 is TGTGCCAGCAGCTTAGTCGCACTAGCGGGAGAGACCCAGTACTTC. The rearrangement uses TRBV11-2 and TRBJ2-5, with 9 nucleotides matching TRBD2. This CDR3 spans 15 amino acids. Germline V gene sequence: CDR1 SGHAT, CDR2 FQNNGV. V lost 1 base, J lost 4 bases, and 4 bases stayed unmatched.

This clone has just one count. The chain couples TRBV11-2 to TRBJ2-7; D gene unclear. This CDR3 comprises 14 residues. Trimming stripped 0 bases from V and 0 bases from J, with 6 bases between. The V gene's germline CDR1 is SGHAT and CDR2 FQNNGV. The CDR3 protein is CASSLDLPSYEQYF. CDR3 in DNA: TGTGCCAGCAGCTTAGATCTTCCCTCCTACGAGCAGTACTTC. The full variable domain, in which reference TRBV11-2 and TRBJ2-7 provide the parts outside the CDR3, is EAGVAQSPRYKIIEKRQSVAFWCNPISGHATLYWYQQILGQGPKLLIQFQNNGVVDDSQLPKDRFSAERLKGVDSTLKIQPAKLEDSAVYLCASSLDLPSYEQYFGPGTRLTVT.

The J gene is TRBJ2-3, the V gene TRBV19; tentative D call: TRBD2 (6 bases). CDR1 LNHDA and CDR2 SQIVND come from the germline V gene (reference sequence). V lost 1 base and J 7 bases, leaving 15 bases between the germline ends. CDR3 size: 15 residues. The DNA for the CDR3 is TGTGCCAGTAGTATAGCGGGGGACCCCGACTATACGCAGTATTTT. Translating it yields CASSIAGDPDYTQYF.

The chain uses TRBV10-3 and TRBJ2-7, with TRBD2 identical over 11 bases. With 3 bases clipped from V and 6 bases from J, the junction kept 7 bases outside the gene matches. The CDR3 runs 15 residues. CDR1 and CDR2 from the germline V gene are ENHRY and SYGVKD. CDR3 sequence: CAISDLAGGPSEQYF. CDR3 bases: TGTGCCATCAGTGATTTAGCGGGGGGGCCTTCCGAGCAGTACTTC.

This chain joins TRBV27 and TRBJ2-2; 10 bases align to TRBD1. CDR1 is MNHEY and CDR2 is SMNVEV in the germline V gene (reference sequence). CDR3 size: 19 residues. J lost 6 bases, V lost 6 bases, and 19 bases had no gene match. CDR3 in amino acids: CASSPHALDRGPVSGELFF. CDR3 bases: TGTGCCAGCAGCCCTCACGCTCTTGACAGGGGGCCAGTGTCCGGGGAGCTGTTTTTT.

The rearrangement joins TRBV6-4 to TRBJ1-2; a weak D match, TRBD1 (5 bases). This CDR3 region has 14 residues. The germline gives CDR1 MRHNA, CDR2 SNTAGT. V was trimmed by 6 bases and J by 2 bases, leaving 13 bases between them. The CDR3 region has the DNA TGTGCCAGCAGCCTGAGGGGAGGGAACTATGGCTACACCTTC. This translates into CASSLRGGNYGYTF.

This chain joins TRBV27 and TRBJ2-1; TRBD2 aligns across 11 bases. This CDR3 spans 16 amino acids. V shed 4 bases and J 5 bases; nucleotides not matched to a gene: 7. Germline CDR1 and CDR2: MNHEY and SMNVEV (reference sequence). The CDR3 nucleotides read TGTGCCAGCAGTTCCAAACGACTAGCGGGGCACAATGAGCAGTTCTTC. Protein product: CASSSKRLAGHNEQFF.

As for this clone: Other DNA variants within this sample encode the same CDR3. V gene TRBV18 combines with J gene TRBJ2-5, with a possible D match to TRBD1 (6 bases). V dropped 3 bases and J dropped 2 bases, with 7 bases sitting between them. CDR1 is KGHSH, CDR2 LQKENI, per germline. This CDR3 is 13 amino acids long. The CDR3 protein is CASSPQGQETQYF. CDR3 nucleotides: TGTGCCAGCTCACCCCAGGGGCAAGAGACCCAGTACTTC.

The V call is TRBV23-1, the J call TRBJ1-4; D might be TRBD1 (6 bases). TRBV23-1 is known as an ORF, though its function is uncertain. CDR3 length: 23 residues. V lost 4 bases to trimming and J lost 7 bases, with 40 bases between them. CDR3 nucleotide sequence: TGCGCCAGCAGTCCGCCGGCGCGGACAGACATCCGTAATCGGGTTCTCGGTAGTGAAAAACTGTTTTTT. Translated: CASSPPARTDIRNRVLGSEKLFF.

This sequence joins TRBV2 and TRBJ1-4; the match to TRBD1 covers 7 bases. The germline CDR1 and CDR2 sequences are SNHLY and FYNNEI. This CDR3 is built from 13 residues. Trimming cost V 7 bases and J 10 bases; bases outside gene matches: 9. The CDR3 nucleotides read TGTGCCAGCACCGGAAGGGGGCTCGGAAAACTGTTTTTT. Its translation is CASTGRGLGKLFF.

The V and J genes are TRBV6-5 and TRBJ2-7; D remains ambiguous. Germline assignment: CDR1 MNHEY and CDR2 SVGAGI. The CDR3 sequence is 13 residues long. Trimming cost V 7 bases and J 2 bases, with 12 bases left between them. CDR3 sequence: CASIQELPYEQYF. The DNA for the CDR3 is TGTGCCAGCATTCAAGAGTTACCCTACGAGCAGTACTTC.

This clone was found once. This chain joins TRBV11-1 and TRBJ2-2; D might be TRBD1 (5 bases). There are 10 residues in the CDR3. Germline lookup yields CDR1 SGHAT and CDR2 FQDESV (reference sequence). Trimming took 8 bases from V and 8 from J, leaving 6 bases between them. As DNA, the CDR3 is TGTGCCAGCGGGGCTGGGGAGCTGTTTTTT. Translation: CASGAGELFF.

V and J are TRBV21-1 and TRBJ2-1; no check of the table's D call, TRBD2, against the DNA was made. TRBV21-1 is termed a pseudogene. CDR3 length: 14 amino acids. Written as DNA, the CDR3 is TGTGCCAGCAGCACCAACCCGAATAGTGGTGAGCAGTTCTTC. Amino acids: CASSTNPNSGEQFF.